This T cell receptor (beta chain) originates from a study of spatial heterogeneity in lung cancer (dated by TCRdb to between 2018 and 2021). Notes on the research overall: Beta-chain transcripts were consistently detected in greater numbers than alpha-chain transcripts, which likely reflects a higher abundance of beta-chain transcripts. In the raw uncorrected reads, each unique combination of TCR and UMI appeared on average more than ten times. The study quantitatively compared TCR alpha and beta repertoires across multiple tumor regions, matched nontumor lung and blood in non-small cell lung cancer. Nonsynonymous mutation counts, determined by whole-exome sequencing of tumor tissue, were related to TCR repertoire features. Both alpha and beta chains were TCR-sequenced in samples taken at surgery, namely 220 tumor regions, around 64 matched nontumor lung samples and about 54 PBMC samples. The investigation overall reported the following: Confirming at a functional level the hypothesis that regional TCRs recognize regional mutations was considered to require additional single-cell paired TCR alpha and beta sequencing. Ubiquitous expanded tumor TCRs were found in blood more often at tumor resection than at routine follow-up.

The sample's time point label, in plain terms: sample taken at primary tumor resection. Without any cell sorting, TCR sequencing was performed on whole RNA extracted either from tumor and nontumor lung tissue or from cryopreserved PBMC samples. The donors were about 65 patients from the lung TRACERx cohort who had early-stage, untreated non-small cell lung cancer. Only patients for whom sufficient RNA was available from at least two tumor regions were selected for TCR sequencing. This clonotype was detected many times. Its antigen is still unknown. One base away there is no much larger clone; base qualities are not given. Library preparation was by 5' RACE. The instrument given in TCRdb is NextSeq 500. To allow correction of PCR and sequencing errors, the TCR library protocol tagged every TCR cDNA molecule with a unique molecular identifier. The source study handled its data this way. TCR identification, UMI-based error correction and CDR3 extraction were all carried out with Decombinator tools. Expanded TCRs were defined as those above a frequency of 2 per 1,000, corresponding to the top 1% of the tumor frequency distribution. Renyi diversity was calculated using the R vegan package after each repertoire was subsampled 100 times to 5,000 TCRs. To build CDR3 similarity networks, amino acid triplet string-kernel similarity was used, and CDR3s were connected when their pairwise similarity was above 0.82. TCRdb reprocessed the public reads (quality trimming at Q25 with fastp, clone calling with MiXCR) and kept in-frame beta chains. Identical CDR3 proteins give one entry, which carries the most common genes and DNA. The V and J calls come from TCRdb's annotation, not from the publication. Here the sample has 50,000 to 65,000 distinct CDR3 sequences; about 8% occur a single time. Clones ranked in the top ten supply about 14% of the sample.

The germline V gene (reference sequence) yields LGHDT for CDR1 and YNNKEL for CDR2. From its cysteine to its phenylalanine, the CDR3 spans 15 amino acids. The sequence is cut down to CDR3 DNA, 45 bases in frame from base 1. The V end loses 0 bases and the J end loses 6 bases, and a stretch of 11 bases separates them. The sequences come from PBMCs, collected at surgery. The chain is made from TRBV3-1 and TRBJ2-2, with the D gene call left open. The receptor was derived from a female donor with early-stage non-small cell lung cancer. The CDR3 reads CASSQDTLISGELFF. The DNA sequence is TGTGCCAGCAGCCAAGACACTCTGATTTCCGGGGAGCTGTTTTTT.